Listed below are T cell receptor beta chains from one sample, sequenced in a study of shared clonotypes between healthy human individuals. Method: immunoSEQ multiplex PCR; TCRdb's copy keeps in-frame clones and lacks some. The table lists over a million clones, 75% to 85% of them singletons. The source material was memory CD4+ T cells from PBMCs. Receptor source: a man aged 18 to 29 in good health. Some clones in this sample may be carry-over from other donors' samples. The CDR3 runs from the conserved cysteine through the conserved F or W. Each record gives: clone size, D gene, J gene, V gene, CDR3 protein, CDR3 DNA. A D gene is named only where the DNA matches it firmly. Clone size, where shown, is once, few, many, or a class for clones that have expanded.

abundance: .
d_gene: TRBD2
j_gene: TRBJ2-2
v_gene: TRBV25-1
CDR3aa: CASSVAGINTGELFF
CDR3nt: TGTGCCAGCAGTGTAGCGGGGATAAACACCGGGGAGCTGTTTTTT

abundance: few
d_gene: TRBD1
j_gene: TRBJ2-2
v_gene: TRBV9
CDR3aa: CASSVRTGVPPGELFF
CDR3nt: TGTGCCAGCAGCGTACGGACAGGGGTCCCCCCCGGGGAGCTGTTTTTT

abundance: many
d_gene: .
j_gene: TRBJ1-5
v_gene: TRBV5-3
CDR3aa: CARSRPRDSNQPQHF
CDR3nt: TGTGCCAGAAGCCGGCCTAGGGATAGCAATCAGCCCCAGCATTTT

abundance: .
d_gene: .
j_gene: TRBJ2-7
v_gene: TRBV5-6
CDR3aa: CASSLYGAGEQYF
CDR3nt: TGTGCCAGCAGCTTGTATGGGGCCGGCGAGCAGTACTTC

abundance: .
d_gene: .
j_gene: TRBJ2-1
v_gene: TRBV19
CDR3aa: CASRRYPLAKEQFF
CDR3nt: TGTGCCAGTAGGAGATACCCCCTAGCGAAAGAGCAGTTCTTC

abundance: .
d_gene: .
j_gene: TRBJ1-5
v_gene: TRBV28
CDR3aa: CASRASNQPQHF
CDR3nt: TGTGCCAGCAGGGCTAGCAATCAGCCCCAGCATTTT

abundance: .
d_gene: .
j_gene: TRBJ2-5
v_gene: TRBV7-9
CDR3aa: CASSPQGWGETQYF
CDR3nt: TGTGCCAGCAGTCCACAGGGCTGGGGGGAGACCCAGTACTTC

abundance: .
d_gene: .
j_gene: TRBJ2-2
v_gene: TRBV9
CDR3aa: CASSITSYSTGELFF
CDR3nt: TGTGCCAGCAGCATAACATCCTATTCCACCGGGGAGCTGTTTTTT

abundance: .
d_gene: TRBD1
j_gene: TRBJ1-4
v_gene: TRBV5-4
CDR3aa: CASSWGDRGQEKLFF
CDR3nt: TGTGCCAGCAGCTGGGGAGACAGGGGACAGGAAAAACTGTTTTTT

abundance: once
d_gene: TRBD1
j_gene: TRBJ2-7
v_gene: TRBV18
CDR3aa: CASSLGQNPYEQYF
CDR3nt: TGTGCCAGCTCCCTGGGACAGAACCCCTACGAGCAGTACTTC

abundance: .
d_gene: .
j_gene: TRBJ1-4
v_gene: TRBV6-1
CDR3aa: CASTTESVDEKLFF
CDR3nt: TGTGCCAGCACCACCGAGTCGGTCGATGAAAAACTGTTTTTT

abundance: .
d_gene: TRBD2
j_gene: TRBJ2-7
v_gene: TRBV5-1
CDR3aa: CASSLTSASSYEQYF
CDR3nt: TGCGCCAGCAGCTTGACTAGCGCGAGCTCCTACGAGCAGTACTTC

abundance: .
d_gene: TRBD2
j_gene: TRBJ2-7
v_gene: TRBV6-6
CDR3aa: CASNPGTTSYEQYF
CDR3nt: TGTGCCAGCAATCCCGGGACTACCTCCTACGAGCAGTACTTC

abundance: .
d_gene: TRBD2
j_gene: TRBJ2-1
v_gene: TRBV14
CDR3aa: CASSPLGTRNEQFF
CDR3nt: TGTGCCAGCAGCCCTCTAGGGACTAGGAATGAGCAGTTCTTC

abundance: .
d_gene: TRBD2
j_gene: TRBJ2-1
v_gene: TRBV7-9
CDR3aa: CASIILAGAPGEQFF
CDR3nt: TGTGCCAGCATCATTCTAGCGGGGGCTCCCGGGGAGCAGTTCTTC

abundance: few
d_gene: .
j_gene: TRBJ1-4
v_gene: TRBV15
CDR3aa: CATSRGEGGFGEKLFF
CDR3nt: TGTGCCACCAGCAGAGGGGAAGGAGGGTTTGGGGAAAAACTGTTTTTT

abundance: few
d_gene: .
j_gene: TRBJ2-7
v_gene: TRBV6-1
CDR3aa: CASSVPDRSLVYEQYF
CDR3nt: TGTGCCAGCAGTGTTCCGGACCGTTCACTTGTTTACGAGCAGTACTTC

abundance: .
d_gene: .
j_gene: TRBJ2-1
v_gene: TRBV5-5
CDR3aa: CASSPEGYNEQFF
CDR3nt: TGTGCCAGCAGTCCGGAGGGGTACAATGAGCAGTTCTTC

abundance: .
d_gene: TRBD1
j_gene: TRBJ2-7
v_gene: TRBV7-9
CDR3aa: CASSSSTGTGSTEQYF
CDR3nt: TGTGCCAGCAGCTCGAGCACCGGGACAGGGTCCACCGAGCAGTACTTC

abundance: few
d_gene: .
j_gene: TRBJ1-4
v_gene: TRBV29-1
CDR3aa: CSVVVGSGEKLFF
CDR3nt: TGCAGCGTCGTCGTGGGCTCGGGTGAAAAACTGTTTTTT

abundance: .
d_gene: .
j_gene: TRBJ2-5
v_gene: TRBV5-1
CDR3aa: CASRMNQETQYF
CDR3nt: TGCGCCAGCAGGATGAACCAAGAGACCCAGTACTTC

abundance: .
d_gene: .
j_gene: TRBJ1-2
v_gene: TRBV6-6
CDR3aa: CASSYGQIYTF
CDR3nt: TGTGCCAGCAGTTACGGGCAGATCTACACCTTC

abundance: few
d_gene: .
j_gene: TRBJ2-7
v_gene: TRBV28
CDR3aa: CASSLGAALSYEQYF
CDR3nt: TGTGCCAGCAGTTTAGGGGCGGCTCTTTCCTACGAGCAGTACTTC

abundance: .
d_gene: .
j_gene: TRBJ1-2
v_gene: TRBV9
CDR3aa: CASSPQGRAEGYTF
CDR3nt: TGTGCCAGCAGTCCTCAGGGCAGGGCTGAGGGCTACACCTTC

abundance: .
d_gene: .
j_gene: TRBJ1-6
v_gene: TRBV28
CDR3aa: CASSPLLGRDSPLHF
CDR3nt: TGTGCCAGCAGTCCCCTGTTGGGTAGGGATTCACCCCTCCACTTT

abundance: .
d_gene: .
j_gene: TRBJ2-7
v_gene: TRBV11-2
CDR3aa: CASSLAGVLYF
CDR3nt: TGTGCCAGCAGCTTAGCGGGAGTTCTGTACTTC

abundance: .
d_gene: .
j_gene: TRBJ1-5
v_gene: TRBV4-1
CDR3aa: CASSEEGGWGNQPQHF
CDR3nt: TGCGCCAGCAGCGAAGAAGGAGGATGGGGGAATCAGCCCCAGCATTTT

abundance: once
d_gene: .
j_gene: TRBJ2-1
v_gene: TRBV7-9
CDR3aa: CASSFYGNEQFF
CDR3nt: TGTGCCAGCAGCTTTTACGGCAATGAGCAGTTCTTC

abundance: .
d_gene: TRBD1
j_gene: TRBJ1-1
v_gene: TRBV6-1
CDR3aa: CASSTQGELNTEAFF
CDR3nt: TGTGCCAGCAGTACCCAGGGGGAGCTGAACACTGAAGCTTTCTTT

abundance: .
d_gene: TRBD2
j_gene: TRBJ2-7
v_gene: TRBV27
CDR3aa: CASSLFHRSGGISYEQYF
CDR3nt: TGTGCCAGCAGTTTATTTCATCGCTCGGGGGGTATCTCCTACGAGCAGTACTTC

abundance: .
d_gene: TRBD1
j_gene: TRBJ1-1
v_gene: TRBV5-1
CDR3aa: CASSFRTGIRNTEAFF
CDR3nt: TGCGCCAGCAGCTTCAGGACAGGGATCAGGAACACTGAAGCTTTCTTT

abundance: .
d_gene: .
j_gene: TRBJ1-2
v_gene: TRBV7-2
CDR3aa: CASNPLRQNYGYTF
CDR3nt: TGTGCCAGCAACCCTCTAAGGCAGAACTATGGCTACACCTTC

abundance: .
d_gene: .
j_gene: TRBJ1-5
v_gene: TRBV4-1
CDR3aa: CASSQVGGGNQPQHF
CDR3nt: TGCGCCAGCAGCCAAGTTGGGGGTGGCAATCAGCCCCAGCATTTT

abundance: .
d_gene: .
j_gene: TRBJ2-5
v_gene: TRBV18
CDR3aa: CASSPSIDGSKTQYF
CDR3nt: TGTGCCAGCTCACCTAGCATTGACGGGAGCAAGACCCAGTACTTC

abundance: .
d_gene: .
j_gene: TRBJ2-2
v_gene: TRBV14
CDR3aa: CASSPRINGELFF
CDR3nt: TGTGCCAGCAGTCCAAGAATTAACGGGGAGCTGTTTTTT

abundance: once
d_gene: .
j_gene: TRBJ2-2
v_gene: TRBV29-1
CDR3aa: CSVLGSLNTGELFF
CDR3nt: TGCAGCGTGTTGGGCAGCTTAAACACCGGGGAGCTGTTTTTT

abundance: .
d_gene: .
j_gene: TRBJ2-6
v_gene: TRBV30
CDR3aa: CAWALGSNVLTF
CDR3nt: TGTGCCTGGGCCCTGGGGTCCAACGTCCTGACTTTC

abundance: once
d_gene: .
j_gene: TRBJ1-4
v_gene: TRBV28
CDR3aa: CASSLIGASTNEKLFF
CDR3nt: TGTGCCAGCAGTTTAATAGGGGCCTCAACTAATGAAAAACTGTTTTTT

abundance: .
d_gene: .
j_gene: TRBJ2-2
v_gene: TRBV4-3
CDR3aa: CASSQILARTGELFF
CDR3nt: TGCGCCAGCAGCCAAATCCTAGCGCGCACCGGGGAGCTGTTTTTT

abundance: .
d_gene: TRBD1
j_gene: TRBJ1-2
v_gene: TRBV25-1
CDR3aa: CASSEFTGGPYNYGYTF
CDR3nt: TGTGCCAGCAGTGAATTCACAGGGGGCCCTTATAACTATGGCTACACCTTC

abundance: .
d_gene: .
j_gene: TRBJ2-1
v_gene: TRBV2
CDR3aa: CASTRSVDEQFF
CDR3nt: TGTGCCAGCACCCGTAGTGTAGATGAGCAGTTCTTC

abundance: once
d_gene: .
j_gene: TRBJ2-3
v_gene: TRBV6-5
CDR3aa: CASSYSERRDTQYF
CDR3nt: TGTGCCAGCAGTTACTCGGAGAGACGAGATACGCAGTATTTT

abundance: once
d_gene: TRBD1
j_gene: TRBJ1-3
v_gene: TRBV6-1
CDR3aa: CASSEAGTEGNTIYF
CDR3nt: TGTGCCAGCAGTGAAGCCGGGACAGAAGGAAACACCATATATTTT

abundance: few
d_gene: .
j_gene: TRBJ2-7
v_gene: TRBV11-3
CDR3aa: CASSPQGASYEQYF
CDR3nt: TGTGCCAGCAGCCCCCAGGGAGCATCCTACGAGCAGTACTTC